These T cell receptor beta chains were read from a single sample in a study of T cells after yellow fever vaccination. TCRdb re-called the 5' RACE reads with MiXCR, one entry per CDR3 protein. The data contain around 300,000 distinct CDR3 sequences, 4.1% of them singletons. The specimen was PBMCs, collected 5 days after the yellow fever booster vaccination. The receptors originated from a man between 18 and 29 years old who received the YFV17D yellow fever vaccine. Each CDR3 is given with its conserved first and last residue. The order of the fields is J gene, clone size, D gene, V gene, CDR3 protein, CDR3 DNA. D genes are given only for firm matches. Clone size is stated in some rows and not others, as once, few, many or a class when expanded.

TRBJ1-4 many TRBD1 TRBV20-1 CSAHGQGAGGEKLFF TGCAGTGCCCACGGACAGGGGGCGGGAGGCGAAAAACTGTTTTTT
TRBJ1-5 NA NA TRBV19 CASSITSGYSNQPQHF TGTGCCAGTAGTATTACGTCCGGGTATAGCAATCAGCCCCAGCATTTT
TRBJ2-5 NA TRBD2 TRBV5-1 CASSLSLAGETETQYF TGCGCCAGCAGCTTATCACTAGCGGGGGAAACAGAGACCCAGTACTTC
TRBJ1-2 few NA TRBV21-1 CASSPGGGMNGYTF TGTGCCAGCAGCCCGGGGGGAGGGATGAATGGCTACACCTTC
TRBJ2-5 NA TRBD1 TRBV29-1 CSVSRQGGETQYF TGCAGCGTTTCAAGACAGGGTGGAGAGACCCAGTACTTC
TRBJ2-1 NA NA TRBV7-3 CASSPWSSGSYTEQFF TGTGCCAGCAGCCCATGGTCGTCTGGGTCCTACACTGAGCAGTTCTTC
TRBJ2-5 NA TRBD2 TRBV7-2 CASSFVPGLAGGPGETQYF TGTGCCAGCAGCTTCGTACCGGGACTAGCGGGGGGGCCTGGTGAGACCCAGTACTTC
TRBJ1-3 NA TRBD1 TRBV5-1 CASSGYGTGGNTIYF TGCGCCAGCAGCGGATACGGGACAGGGGGAAACACCATATATTTT
TRBJ2-5 many NA TRBV29-1 CSVTGMGKTQYF TGCAGCGTAACAGGGATGGGGAAGACCCAGTACTTC
TRBJ1-1 many NA TRBV5-1 CASSLEGKDTEAFF TGCGCCAGCAGCTTGGAGGGGAAGGACACTGAAGCTTTCTTT
TRBJ2-2 many NA TRBV2 CASSEDGGLTGELFF TGTGCCAGCAGTGAAGACGGGGGCCTCACCGGGGAGCTGTTTTTT
TRBJ1-2 few TRBD1 TRBV4-1 CASSQEPRDRERRGYTF TGCGCCAGCAGTCAAGAACCCCGGGACAGGGAGCGGAGAGGCTACACCTTC
TRBJ2-1 many TRBD2 TRBV4-2 CASSQGTSGGARYNEQFF TGTGCCAGCAGCCAAGGGACTAGCGGGGGGGCGCGCTACAATGAGCAGTTCTTC
TRBJ2-7 many NA TRBV10-1 CASSESPGRFYEQYF TGCGCCAGCAGTGAGTCGCCAGGCCGGTTCTACGAGCAGTACTTC
TRBJ2-2 few TRBD2 TRBV2 CASERGLAGFNTGELFF TGTGCCAGCGAACGGGGGCTAGCGGGTTTTAACACCGGGGAGCTGTTTTTT
TRBJ2-5 many NA TRBV7-9 CASSLNLRETQYF TGTGCCAGCAGCTTAAACCTAAGAGAGACCCAGTACTTC
TRBJ1-2 few NA TRBV12-3/TRBV12-4 CASSPGPGFYGYTF TGTGCCAGCAGCCCAGGCCCGGGGTTCTATGGCTACACCTTC
TRBJ2-5 many TRBD2 TRBV4-1 CASSKRLAGNFQETQYF TGCGCCAGCAGCAAAAGACTAGCGGGGAATTTTCAAGAGACCCAGTACTTC
TRBJ1-2 NA NA TRBV12-3/TRBV12-4 CASTSAGYLNYGYTF TGTGCCAGCACCTCCGCAGGGTATTTGAACTATGGCTACACCTTC
TRBJ2-1 many NA TRBV15 CATSRGGVGEQFF TGTGCCACCAGCAGAGGTGGAGTAGGCGAGCAGTTCTTC
TRBJ1-5 NA NA TRBV30 CAWSVSGQQPQHF TGTGCCTGGAGTGTTTCGGGGCAACAGCCCCAGCATTTT
TRBJ2-3 NA NA TRBV2 CASSDGWGTQYF TGTGCCAGCTCTGACGGGTGGGGTACGCAGTATTTT
TRBJ2-3 many TRBD2 TRBV3-1 CASSQGTYSGGFTDTQYF TGTGCCAGCAGCCAAGGGACGTATAGCGGGGGCTTCACAGATACGCAGTATTTT
TRBJ1-1 few NA TRBV5-4 CASRRDRSRTEAFF TGTGCCAGCAGACGTGACAGGTCGAGGACTGAAGCTTTCTTT
TRBJ2-7 NA NA TRBV4-2 CASSQGRASYEQYF TGTGCCAGCAGCCAAGGGAGGGCTAGCTACGAGCAGTACTTC
TRBJ1-2 NA NA TRBV12-3/TRBV12-4 CASTADANYGYTF TGTGCCAGCACCGCGGACGCCAACTATGGCTACACCTTC
TRBJ2-1 NA TRBD1 TRBV5-1 CASSSLGTGRSDEQFF TGCGCCAGCAGCTCCCTCGGGACAGGGAGGTCTGATGAGCAGTTCTTC
TRBJ2-3 few TRBD1 TRBV6-2/TRBV6-3 CASSTTGAGADTQYF TGTGCCAGCAGTACCACAGGGGCGGGCGCAGATACGCAGTATTTT
TRBJ2-3 NA TRBD2 TRBV10-3 CAIRGLAGGPDTQYF TGTGCCATTCGGGGACTAGCGGGGGGGCCAGATACGCAGTATTTT
TRBJ2-3 NA NA TRBV7-8 CASSLVATRTDTQYF TGTGCCAGCAGCTTAGTTGCGACTAGGACAGATACGCAGTATTTT
TRBJ2-3 NA TRBD2 TRBV6-2/TRBV6-3 CASSYPQGAGGPTDTQYF TGTGCCAGCAGTTACCCCCAAGGAGCGGGGGGGCCAACAGATACGCAGTATTTT
TRBJ1-2 few NA TRBV7-2 CASSLYSLHYGYTF TGTGCCAGCAGTTTATATTCCCTCCACTATGGCTACACCTTC
TRBJ1-1 NA NA TRBV21-1 CASSKGFGGAHTEAFF TGTGCCAGCAGCAAGGGGTTTGGGGGGGCGCACACTGAAGCTTTCTTT
TRBJ2-3 many NA TRBV5-4 CASSSIDDTQYF TGTGCCAGCAGTTCTATCGATGATACGCAGTATTTT
TRBJ1-6 many TRBD1 TRBV12-3/TRBV12-4 CASSFLTGGSSPLHF TGTGCCAGCAGTTTCCTGACAGGGGGCTCTTCACCCCTCCACTTT
TRBJ2-7 few NA TRBV30 CAWSVAASYEQYF TGTGCCTGGAGTGTGGCCGCATCGTACGAGCAGTACTTC
TRBJ2-3 NA NA TRBV6-2/TRBV6-3 CASSDLQGDTQYF TGTGCCAGCAGTGACCTTCAGGGGGATACGCAGTATTTT
TRBJ1-2 few TRBD1 TRBV25-1 CASRRTGFFYGYTF TGTGCCAGCAGGCGGACAGGGTTCTTCTATGGCTACACCTTC
TRBJ2-1 NA NA TRBV6-6 CASSYSIPHNEQFF TGTGCCAGCAGTTACTCGATCCCTCACAATGAGCAGTTCTTC
TRBJ1-2 few TRBD1 TRBV30 CAWNGGRGHTGGYTF TGTGCCTGGAATGGTGGCAGGGGGCATACGGGTGGCTACACCTTC
TRBJ2-4 few NA TRBV2 CASSENVGQITKNIQYF TGTGCCAGCAGTGAAAACGTCGGACAGATCACCAAAAACATTCAGTACTTC
TRBJ2-7 many NA TRBV12-3/TRBV12-4 CASSLSQVRYEQYF TGTGCCAGCAGTTTAAGCCAGGTTCGCTACGAGCAGTACTTC
TRBJ1-2 NA NA TRBV4-1 CASSDGQYGYTF TGCGCCAGCAGCGATGGACAGTATGGCTACACCTTC
TRBJ2-5 NA TRBD1 TRBV7-9 CASSPGTVLRETQYF TGTGCCAGCAGCCCCGGGACAGTCCTCCGAGAGACCCAGTACTTC
TRBJ2-2 many NA TRBV7-3 CASSPSGYTGELFF TGTGCCAGCAGCCCGTCCGGGTACACCGGGGAGCTGTTTTTT
TRBJ2-7 NA NA TRBV4-3 CASSQESRVGHEQYF TGCGCCAGCAGCCAAGAAAGCAGGGTGGGACACGAGCAGTACTTC